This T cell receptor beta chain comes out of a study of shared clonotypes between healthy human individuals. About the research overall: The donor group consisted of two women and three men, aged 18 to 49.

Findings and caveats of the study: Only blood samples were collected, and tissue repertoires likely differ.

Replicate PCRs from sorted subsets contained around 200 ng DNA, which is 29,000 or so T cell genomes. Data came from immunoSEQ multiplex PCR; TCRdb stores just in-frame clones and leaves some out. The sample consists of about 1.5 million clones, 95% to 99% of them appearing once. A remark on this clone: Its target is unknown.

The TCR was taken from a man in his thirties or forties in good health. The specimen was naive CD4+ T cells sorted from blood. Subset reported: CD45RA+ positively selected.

DNA of the CDR3: TGTGCCAGCAGCCGCTTGGGACTAGCGGGAGGGAAATCCTACAATGAGCAGTTCTTC. Its protein is CASSRLGLAGGKSYNEQFF. This rearrangement joins TRBV5-8 to TRBJ2-1, with TRBD2 matching 16 bases. CDR1 SGHTS and CDR2 YDEGEE come from the germline V gene. The CDR3 is 19 residues long. J gave up 1 base and V 4 bases, and 8 bases lay outside the gene matches.